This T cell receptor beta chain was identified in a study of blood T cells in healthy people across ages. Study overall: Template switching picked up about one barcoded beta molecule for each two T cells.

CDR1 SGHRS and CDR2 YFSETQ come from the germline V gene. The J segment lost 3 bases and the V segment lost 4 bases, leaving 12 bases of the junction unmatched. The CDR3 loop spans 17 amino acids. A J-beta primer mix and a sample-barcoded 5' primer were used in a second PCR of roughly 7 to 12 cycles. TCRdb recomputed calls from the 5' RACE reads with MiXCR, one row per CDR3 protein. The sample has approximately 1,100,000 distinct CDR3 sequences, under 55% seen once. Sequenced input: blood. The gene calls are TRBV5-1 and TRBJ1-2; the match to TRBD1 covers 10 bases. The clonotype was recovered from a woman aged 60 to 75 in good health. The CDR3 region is CASSLRSPGQGHYGYTF. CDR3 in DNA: TGCGCCAGCAGCCTGAGGAGCCCGGGACAGGGGCACTATGGCTACACCTTC.